Presented here are 21 T cell receptor beta chains from one specimen sequenced in a study of beta chain features in type 1 diabetes. Of the isolated RNA, all was reverse transcribed, and so the sequenced material was expressed TCRB transcripts. TCRdb keeps only in-frame clones here, not all; method: immunoSEQ multiplex PCR. The sample lists about 160,000 clones, 6% to 9% occurring once. For these receptors, no antigen is known. General observations from the study: There was a moderate but significant shortening of TCRB CDR3s in all four CD4+ subsets of Type 1 diabetes patients.

Source material: central memory CD4+ T cells from blood. These receptors came from a man aged 18 to 30 with type 1 diabetes.

A few counts support this clone. The rearrangement joins TRBV5-1 to TRBJ2-7, with 8 positions matching TRBD2. The V segment lost 1 base and the J segment 3 bases; nucleotides outside the gene matches: 3. Germline CDR1 is SGHRS and CDR2 is YFSETQ. The CDR3 extends over 14 amino acids. The CDR3 nucleotides are TGCGCCAGCAGCTTGAAGCGGGAGAACTACGAGCAGTACTTC. Its protein is CASSLKRENYEQYF.

The chain has TRBV5-4 and TRBJ2-3, with D tentatively TRBD2 (5 bases). CDR3 length equals 15 residues. Germline lookup yields CDR1 SGHNT and CDR2 YYREEE (reference sequence). Trimming left V 6 bases short and J 5 bases short, with 19 bases between. As DNA, the CDR3 is TGTGCCAGCACTTCGGCAAGCGGCCGGGGAGATACGCAGTATTTT. Its translation is CASTSASGRGDTQYF.

The chain joins TRBV28 to TRBJ2-3; D ambiguous. V was trimmed by 6 bases and J by 8 bases, leaving 12 bases between them. This CDR3 contains 12 residues. Per germline, CDR1 MDHEN and CDR2 SYDVKM. CDR3 region: CASRPDIRTQYF. The CDR3 nucleotides read TGTGCCAGCAGGCCCGACATTCGTACGCAGTATTTT. Full variable domain (outside the CDR3, taken from reference TRBV28 and TRBJ2-3): DVKVTQSSRYLVKRTGEKVFLECVQDMDHENMFWYRQDPGLGLRLIYFSYDVKMKEKGDIPEGYSVSREKKERFSLILESASTNQTSMYLCASRPDIRTQYFGPGTRLTVL.

This sequence joins TRBV19 and TRBJ2-1, with 7 bases matching TRBD1. In germline, CDR1 is LNHDA, CDR2 SQIVND (reference sequence). Trimming removed 5 bases from V and 9 bases from J; junction bases left unmatched: 7. The CDR3 is 13 amino acids. CDR3 protein: CASSSRGGVEQFF. CDR3 coding DNA: TGTGCCAGTAGTTCCAGAGGGGGCGTTGAGCAGTTCTTC. Together with reference TRBV19 and TRBJ2-1, the CDR3 gives the full variable domain: DGGITQSPKYLFRKEGQNVTLSCEQNLNHDAMYWYRQDPGQGLRLIYYSQIVNDFQKGDIAEGYSVSREKKESFPLTVTSAQKNPTAFYLCASSSRGGVEQFFGPGTRLTVL.

Details on this clone: One end of the junction does not line up with germline, which may come from a read error. This rearrangement joins TRBV5-1 to TRBJ2-2; no clear D gene. Germline CDR1 reads SGHRS; CDR2 reads YFSETQ. The CDR3 is made up of 14 amino acids. CDR3 region: CASSVASHTGELFF. CDR3 DNA sequence: TGCGCCAGCAGCGTTGCTAGTCACACTGGGGAGCTGTTTTTT.

This clone was seen a few times. The gene calls are TRBV19 and TRBJ2-5, with TRBD2 as a possible D gene (5 bases). The CDR3 runs 13 residues. The germline CDR1 and CDR2 sequences are LNHDA and SQIVND (reference sequence). With 4 bases removed from V and 4 bases from J, the gap between germline ends came to 10 bases. CDR3 region: CASSTPEGETQYF. The CDR3 nucleotides read TGTGCCAGTAGTACCCCAGAGGGAGAGACCCAGTACTTC.

This chain connects TRBV7-2 to TRBJ2-3, with D tentatively TRBD1 (6 bases). Germline loops: CDR1 SGHTA, CDR2 FQGNSA. The V gene lost 5 bases and the J gene lost 9 bases, with 15 bases spanning the gap. CDR3 length equals 13 residues. The CDR3 spells CASSANYRETQYF. DNA of the CDR3: TGTGCCAGCAGCGCAAACTACAGGGAGACGCAGTATTTT.

Ten or more counts support this clone. CDR3 in DNA: TGCAGCGTTGTGAAGACATCGAGCTCCTACAATGAGCAGTTCTTC. This encodes CSVVKTSSSYNEQFF. The V gene is TRBV29-1, the J gene TRBJ2-1; D uncertain. The germline gives CDR1 SQVTM, CDR2 ANQGSEA. The V end lost 4 bases, the J end lost 0 bases, and 13 bases lay between the germline ends. CDR3 size: 15 residues.

This clone showed up just a few times. V and J are TRBV20-1 and TRBJ2-7, with D perhaps matching TRBD1 (5 bases). Germline CDR1 reads DFQATT; CDR2 reads SNEGSKA (reference sequence). This CDR3 has 11 residues. Trimming removed 4 bases at V and 4 bases at J, with 8 bases between. The CDR3 DNA is TGCAGTGCTACCCAGGGTTACGAGCAGTACTTC. This gives the protein CSATQGYEQYF.

V gene TRBV6-6 combines with J gene TRBJ2-7, with TRBD2 matching over 11 bases. There are 16 residues in the CDR3. Germline-derived CDR1 and CDR2 are MNHNY and SVGAGI (reference sequence). Germline trimming cut 5 bases from V and 1 base from J; bases unmatched to any gene: 7. The CDR3 DNA reads TGTGCCAGCAGTACATCTAGCGGGGGGCGATCCTACGAGCAGTACTTC. This gives the protein CASSTSSGGRSYEQYF.

The rearrangement links TRBV27 to TRBJ2-1; D unresolved. V lost 6 bases, J lost 1 base, and 22 bases lay in between. The CDR3 consists of 18 residues. Looked up from germline, CDR1 is MNHEY and CDR2 is SMNVEV (reference sequence). Here the CDR3 reads CASRHHPGSSRSYNEQFF. CDR3 nucleotide sequence: TGTGCCAGCAGACACCACCCAGGCTCCTCAAGGTCCTACAATGAGCAGTTCTTC.

This clone was seen a handful of times. Other DNA variants within this sample encode the same CDR3. The chain has TRBV2 and TRBJ2-5; 7 nucleotides match TRBD1. The length of the CDR3 is 12 residues. CDR1 is SNHLY and CDR2 is FYNNEI in the germline V gene. Trimming removed 7 bases from V and 5 bases from J; junction bases left unmatched: 4. The CDR3: CASKGGGETQYF. The CDR3, as DNA: TGTGCCAGCAAAGGGGGCGGTGAGACCCAGTACTTC.

A few counts support this clone. The V gene is TRBV6-6, the J gene TRBJ2-5, with unresolved D. The J call is doubtful: the DNA matches TRBJ2-7 better. The CDR3 consists of 12 residues. Germline V lookup: CDR1 MNHNY, CDR2 SVGAGI (reference sequence). The CDR3 DNA sequence: TGTGCCAGCAGCCGTACTTCCTACGAGCAGTACTTC. Its protein product is CASSRTSYEQYF.

The chain combines TRBV6-5 with TRBJ2-1; weak D call: TRBD2 (6 bases). The germline gives CDR1 MNHEY, CDR2 SVGAGI. V gave up 0 bases and J gave up 9 bases, with 9 bases separating them. CDR3 length: 13 amino acids. This chain's CDR3 is CASSYSREAEQFF. In nucleotides, the CDR3 is TGTGCCAGCAGTTACTCGAGGGAGGCTGAGCAGTTCTTC.

CDR3 residues: CAIMKGGGAGANVLTF. CDR3 bases: TGTGCCATCATGAAGGGTGGAGGCGCCGGGGCCAACGTCCTGACTTTC. The rearrangement joins TRBV10-3 to TRBJ2-6; maybe TRBD2 (5 bases). The length of the CDR3 is 16 residues. The V end was cut by 7 bases, the J end by 4 bases, with 17 bases between. Germline CDR1 is ENHRY and CDR2 is SYGVKD.

This chain connects TRBV7-2 to TRBJ2-3, with 10 nucleotides matching TRBD2. V gave up 3 bases and J gave up 4 bases; unmatched junction bases: 4. The germline V gene encodes CDR1 SGHTA and CDR2 FQGNSA. This CDR3 comprises 15 residues. CDR3 residues: CASSFRAGGADTQYF. The CDR3 DNA is TGTGCCAGCAGCTTTAGAGCGGGGGGGGCAGATACGCAGTATTTT.

A few counts support this clone. The chain is built from TRBV28 and TRBJ2-3; 7 bases agree with TRBD1. Germline trimming cut 5 bases from V and 0 bases from J; bases unmatched to any gene: 8. Germline CDR1 reads MDHEN; CDR2 reads SYDVKM. The CDR3 is made up of 16 amino acids. The DNA of the CDR3 is TGTGCCAGCAGTCCCGGGACAGTTCTAAGCACAGATACGCAGTATTTT. It specifies CASSPGTVLSTDTQYF.

V is TRBV2 and J is TRBJ2-1, with D perhaps TRBD2 (6 bases). The CDR3 is 13 amino acids. Germline V gene sequence: CDR1 SNHLY, CDR2 FYNNEI. The V and J ends lost 7 bases and 5 bases respectively, with 12 bases between them. CDR3 loop: CASKEGNNNEQFF. CDR3 bases: TGTGCCAGCAAGGAGGGAAACAACAATGAGCAGTTCTTC.

V gene TRBV5-6 combines with J gene TRBJ1-5; TRBD1 matches at 8 bases. The J segment lost 8 bases and the V segment lost 1 base, leaving 8 bases of the junction unmatched. The CDR3 length is 15 residues. In germline, CDR1 is SGHDT, CDR2 YYEEEE. The CDR3 spells CASSLLGDRSEPQHF. The DNA for the CDR3 is TGTGCCAGCAGCTTGTTGGGGGACAGGTCGGAGCCCCAGCATTTT.

This chain connects TRBV9 to TRBJ2-5, with D tentatively TRBD2 (6 bases). This CDR3 spans 15 amino acids. Germline V gene lookup returns CDR1 SGDLS and CDR2 YYNGEE. Trimming took 4 bases from V and 1 from J, leaving 14 bases between them. For the CDR3, the DNA is TGTGCCAGCAGCCCCCGCGTCGGGGGCCAAGAGACCCAGTACTTC. It translates to CASSPRVGGQETQYF.

This chain connects TRBV9 to TRBJ1-2; D remains ambiguous. The CDR3 consists of 13 residues. The germline V and J ends were trimmed by 4 bases and 8 bases, with 15 bases remaining between them. CDR1 and CDR2 from the germline V gene are SGDLS and YYNGEE. CDR3 in DNA: TGTGCCAGCAGCCCCGGCGGGTTTGGGGGCTACACCTTC. It codes for CASSPGGFGGYTF.